The next 4 T cell receptor beta chains were all read from a single sample in a study of T cell changes during pregnancy in multiple sclerosis. Only in-frame clones appear in the TCRdb table, and some are missing; sequencing was by immunoSEQ multiplex PCR. The sample lists about 51,000 clones, approximately 93% occurring once. The sample consisted of peripheral blood, taken in the second trimester of pregnancy. These receptors were taken from a female donor with multiple sclerosis, enrolled in a pregnancy study.

This chain joins TRBV7-2 and TRBJ2-1; a possible D gene is TRBD2 (7 bases). V was trimmed by 4 bases and J by 0 bases, leaving 16 bases between them. CDR1 and CDR2 (germline): SGHTA, FQGNSA. The length of the CDR3 is 17 residues. CDR3 DNA: TGTGCCAGCAGCTCGGGGGGCGCTAGGAGCTCCTACAATGAGCAGTTCTTC. Its translation is CASSSGGARSSYNEQFF. The full variable domain, rest sourced from reference TRBV7-2 and TRBJ2-1, is GAGVSQSPSNKVTEKGKDVELRCDPISGHTALYWYRQSLGQGLEFLIYFQGNSAPDKSGLPSDRFSAERTGGSVSTLTIQRTQQEDSAVYLCASSSGGARSSYNEQFFGPGTRLTVL.

The DNA of the CDR3 is TGTGCCAGCTCACCAAGCCCACGGGAAGGTGGAAACACCATATATTTT. Translation gives CASSPSPREGGNTIYF. This chain joins TRBV18 and TRBJ1-3, with D unclear. Trimming left V 2 bases short and J 3 bases short, with 14 bases between. The CDR3 runs 16 residues. Germline CDR1 is KGHSH and CDR2 is LQKENI. The complete variable domain, with remaining parts taken from reference TRBV18 and TRBJ1-3, reads NAGVMQNPRHLVRRRGQEARLRCSPMKGHSHVYWYRQLPEEGLKFMVYLQKENIIDESGMPKERFSAEFPKEGPSILRIQQVVRGDSAAYFCASSPSPREGGNTIYFGEGSWLTVV.

The genes are TRBV6-5 and TRBJ2-5; 9 bases fit TRBD2. The CDR3 sequence is 14 residues long. V gave up 10 bases and J gave up 5 bases; unmatched junction bases: 11. Germline V gene data show CDR1 as MNHEY and CDR2 as SVGAGI. CDR3 region: CATKPGLAPETQYF. The CDR3 coding sequence is TGTGCCACCAAGCCGGGACTAGCTCCCGAGACCCAGTACTTC.

J is TRBJ2-5 and V is TRBV25-1, with 8 bases identical to TRBD1. Germline CDR1 is MGHDK and CDR2 is SYGVNS. CDR3 length: 14 residues. Germline trimming cut 4 bases from V and 5 bases from J; bases unmatched to any gene: 6. CDR3 protein: CASSAQGARETQYF. CDR3 nucleotides: TGTGCCAGCAGTGCTCAGGGGGCCCGGGAGACCCAGTACTTC.